One sample yielded the 20 T cell receptor beta chains listed below, sequenced in a study of vaccination effects on CD4 cells after COVID-19. Their specific antigens are unknown. Profiled with immunoSEQ multiplex PCR; TCRdb holds only in-frame clones, not every one. The table records some 70,000 clones, 65% to 80% of them present only once. Upon completion of around ten days in culture, CD4+ T cells were isolated. Each participant was administered two doses of either the BNT162b2 or the mRNA-1273 vaccine. The sequenced sample was CD4+ T cells from PBMCs cultured without peptide, obtained after COVID-19 vaccination. All receptors derive from a human donor who received a COVID-19 vaccine.

Details on this clone: In the same sample, other DNA sequences code for this CDR3. The genes are TRBV5-1 and TRBJ2-3, with 11 bases fitting TRBD2. Per germline, CDR1 SGHRS and CDR2 YFSETQ. Trimming removed 7 bases from V and 2 bases from J; junction bases left unmatched: 6. CDR3 length equals 15 residues. CDR3 DNA: TGCGCCAGCTCCCTAGCGGGGGGACCCACAGATACGCAGTATTTT. As protein: CASSLAGGPTDTQYF.

The chain couples TRBV5-4 to TRBJ1-1, with a possible D match to TRBD1 (6 bases). Between the trimmed V and J ends, which lost 0 bases and 8 bases, there was a span of 29 bases. This CDR3 region has 19 residues. Germline V gene sequence: CDR1 SGHNT, CDR2 YYREEE (reference sequence). This chain's CDR3 is CASSLVLDGGQGIKVEAFF. The CDR3 DNA sequence: TGTGCCAGCAGCTTGGTACTCGATGGGGGGCAGGGGATTAAAGTCGAAGCTTTCTTT.

The CDR3 is CASSISIQETQYF. As DNA, the CDR3 is TGTGCCAGTAGTATATCCATCCAAGAGACCCAGTACTTC. The V gene is TRBV19, the J gene TRBJ2-5; D gene unclear. The CDR3 is 13 amino acids. V lost 2 bases, J lost 1 base, and 5 bases lay in between. The V gene's germline CDR1 is LNHDA and CDR2 SQIVND (reference sequence).

The J gene is TRBJ2-5, the V gene TRBV12-3 or TRBV12-4, with D possibly being TRBD2 (5 bases). The CDR3 has 13 amino acids. Trimming took 3 bases from V and 5 from J, leaving 10 bases between them. The DNA of the CDR3 is TGTGCCAGCAGTTTCCAGCCGGGGGAGACCCAGTACTTC. Translating gives CASSFQPGETQYF.

The V call is TRBV15, the J call TRBJ2-5, with D unresolved. From germline, CDR1 is LNHNV and CDR2 YYDKDF (reference sequence). This CDR3 has 14 residues. Between the trimmed V and J ends, which lost 0 bases and 3 bases, there was a span of 8 bases. CDR3 nucleotides: TGTGCCACCAGCAGAGAATTCGGTGAAGAGACCCAGTACTTC. Encoded protein: CATSREFGEETQYF.

The rearrangement joins TRBV19 to TRBJ2-5; D gene uncertain. Trimming shortened V by 1 base and J by 2 bases, and 5 bases separated the two germline ends. Looked up from germline, CDR1 is LNHDA and CDR2 is SQIVND (reference sequence). This CDR3 is built from 13 residues. CDR3 sequence: CASSIGEQETQYF. For the CDR3, the DNA is TGTGCCAGTAGTATAGGAGAACAAGAGACCCAGTACTTC.

The V gene is TRBV30, the J gene TRBJ1-3; 7 nucleotides match TRBD1. Germline CDR1 and CDR2: GTSNPN and SVGIG (reference sequence). V was pared by 7 bases and J by 0 bases, with 12 bases of the junction left unmatched. The CDR3 covers 16 residues. CDR3 region: CASAGGQIISGNTIYF. The CDR3 DNA is TGTGCCTCCGCTGGGGGACAGATAATCTCTGGAAACACCATATATTTT. The complete variable domain, with remaining parts taken from reference TRBV30 and TRBJ1-3, reads SQTIHQWPATLVQPVGSPLSLECTVEGTSNPNLYWYRQAAGRGLQLLFYSVGIGQISSEVPQNLSASRPQDRQFILSSKKLLLSDSGFYLCASAGGQIISGNTIYFGEGSWLTVV.

V gene TRBV30 combines with J gene TRBJ1-4, with D tentatively TRBD1 (6 bases). Germline loops: CDR1 GTSNPN, CDR2 SVGIG (reference sequence). CDR3 length: 14 amino acids. V lost 4 bases, J lost 4 bases, and 13 bases lay in between. The CDR3 reads CAWTRQALNEKLFF. The CDR3 bases are TGTGCCTGGACCCGACAGGCCCTTAATGAAAAACTGTTTTTT.

V and J are TRBV6-5 and TRBJ2-7; no clear D gene. Germline assignment: CDR1 MNHEY and CDR2 SVGAGI. Deletions cut 2 bases from V and 5 bases from J, with 10 bases between. The CDR3 loop spans 13 amino acids. CDR3 coding DNA: TGTGCCAGCAGTTACGCAGGACCAAACGAGCAGTACGTC. Residues: CASSYAGPNEQYV.

CDR3 sequence reads: CASTETGLSSEAFF. The CDR3 DNA follows: TGTGCCAGCACCGAAACCGGGTTGAGCTCTGAAGCTTTCTTT. The chain links TRBV6-5 to TRBJ1-1, with unresolved D. V was shortened by 7 bases and J by 6 bases, with 18 bases between the two germline ends. CDR1 is MNHEY, CDR2 SVGAGI, per germline. The CDR3 loop spans 14 amino acids.

The chain combines TRBV28 with TRBJ1-1, with 7 bases identical to TRBD1. V lost 3 bases, J lost 4 bases, and 11 bases stayed unmatched. This CDR3 comprises 16 residues. CDR1 MDHEN and CDR2 SYDVKM come from the germline V gene. CDR3 protein: CASSFGPTGSTTEAFF. The CDR3 DNA reads TGTGCCAGCAGTTTCGGTCCGACAGGGAGTACCACTGAAGCTTTCTTT.

This chain joins TRBV5-8 and TRBJ1-2; possible D gene TRBD1, 5 bases. V was shortened by 0 bases and J by 4 bases, with 13 bases between the two germline ends. Germline loops: CDR1 SGHTS, CDR2 YDEGEE. CDR3 length: 15 amino acids. The CDR3, as DNA: TGTGCCAGCAGCTTGGGTTCACAGGCCCTCTATGGCTACACCTTC. This sequence encodes CASSLGSQALYGYTF.

The chain joins TRBV6-5 to TRBJ2-2; tentatively, D is TRBD2 (6 bases). The CDR3 covers 14 residues. Trimming removed 6 bases from V and 3 bases from J, with 11 bases in between. In germline, CDR1 is MNHEY, CDR2 SVGAGI. The CDR3 sequence is CASREGLDTGELFF. CDR3 bases: TGTGCCAGCAGGGAGGGGTTGGACACCGGGGAGCTGTTTTTT.

The chain links TRBV18 to TRBJ2-7, with 7 nucleotides matching TRBD1. The junction had 6 bases not matched to a gene; V was cut back by 1 base and J by 6 bases. CDR3 length equals 14 residues. Germline lookup yields CDR1 KGHSH and CDR2 LQKENI. The DNA of the CDR3 is TGTGCCAGCTCACCACGGTATACAGGGGCCGAGCAGTACGTC. The encoded protein is CASSPRYTGAEQYV.

This chain uses TRBV19 with TRBJ2-5, with D perhaps assigned TRBD1 or TRBD2 (6 bases each). Germline CDR1 is LNHDA and CDR2 is SQIVND (reference sequence). Trimming removed 1 base from V and 3 bases from J, with 15 bases in between. The CDR3 totals 16 residues. Here the CDR3 reads CASSIGLGGGEETQYF. In nucleotides, the CDR3 is TGTGCCAGTAGTATAGGCCTGGGGGGCGGGGAAGAGACCCAGTACTTC. The complete variable domain, with remaining parts taken from reference TRBV19 and TRBJ2-5, reads DGGITQSPKYLFRKEGQNVTLSCEQNLNHDAMYWYRQDPGQGLRLIYYSQIVNDFQKGDIAEGYSVSREKKESFPLTVTSAQKNPTAFYLCASSIGLGGGEETQYFGPGTRLLVL.

The chain couples TRBV5-1 to TRBJ2-3, with TRBD2 matching 12 bases. V lost 0 bases to trimming and J lost 2 bases; unmatched junction nucleotides: 4. This CDR3 is 17 amino acids long. The germline V gene has CDR1 SGHRS and CDR2 YFSETQ. The CDR3 DNA is TGCGCCAGCAGCTTGGCTAGCGGGGGGGCCATCACAGATACGCAGTATTTT. It specifies CASSLASGGAITDTQYF. Filled out from reference TRBV5-1 and TRBJ2-3, the complete variable domain reads KAGVTQTPRYLIKTRGQQVTLSCSPISGHRSVSWYQQTPGQGLQFLFEYFSETQRNKGNFPGRFSGRQFSNSRSEMNVSTLELGDSALYLCASSLASGGAITDTQYFGPGTRLTVL.

The chain has TRBV9 and TRBJ1-5; tentatively, D is TRBD1 (6 bases). The germline V gene encodes CDR1 SGDLS and CDR2 YYNGEE. Trimming removed 2 bases at V and 7 bases at J, with 22 bases between. The CDR3 totals 17 residues. The CDR3 reads CASSVEGGAPGRQPQHF. The CDR3 DNA sequence: TGTGCCAGCAGCGTGGAGGGGGGGGCGCCGGGCCGGCAGCCCCAGCATTTT.

This chain uses TRBV12-5 with TRBJ1-4, with D unresolved. V shed 0 bases and J shed 7 bases, with 3 bases lying between them. CDR1 and CDR2 (germline): LGHNT, FRNRAP. This CDR3 region has 12 residues. The CDR3 loop reads CASGLVGEKLFF. Written as DNA, the CDR3 is TGTGCTAGTGGTTTGGTTGGTGAAAAACTGTTTTTT.

The gene calls are TRBV6-1 and TRBJ2-1; D not certain. The V gene lost 4 bases and the J gene lost 0 bases, with 13 bases spanning the gap. CDR1 and CDR2 (germline): MNHNS, SASEGT. The CDR3 loop spans 16 amino acids. The DNA of the CDR3 is TGTGCCAGCAGTGCTTCCCGTCCGAGCTCCTACAATGAGCAGTTCTTC. Protein: CASSASRPSSYNEQFF.

A word on this clone: Germline and junction disagree at one end, which may indicate a read error. This chain uses TRBV18 with TRBJ2-1; TRBD1 agrees at 9 bases. Germline V CDR1 and CDR2: KGHSH, LQKENI. This CDR3 has 15 amino acids. This chain's CDR3 is CASAPGTGSYNEQFF. The DNA of the CDR3 is TGTGCCAGCGCACCCGGGACAGGGAGCTACAATGAGCAGTTCTTC.